The text below deals with one T cell receptor (beta chain). The CDR3 extends over 15 amino acids. CDR1 is SGHRS and CDR2 is YFSETQ in the germline V gene. V was pared by 0 bases and J by 6 bases, with 12 bases between. This sample was taken from a study of technical replicates of blood from several donors. Assay: immunoSEQ multiplex PCR; the TCRdb copy retains only in-frame clones and omits some. The top ten clones hold 0.35% to 0.45% of a sample with tens of thousands of clones, about 96% of them seen once. The material sequenced was T cells isolated from PBMCs. The sequence was collected from a human donor in good health. V and J are TRBV5-1 and TRBJ1-4, with D possibly matching TRBD1 (5 bases). CDR3 nucleotide sequence: TGCGCCAGCAGCTTGGGCTTCAGGGTGGATGAAAAACTGTTTTTT. Its translation: CASSLGFRVDEKLFF.